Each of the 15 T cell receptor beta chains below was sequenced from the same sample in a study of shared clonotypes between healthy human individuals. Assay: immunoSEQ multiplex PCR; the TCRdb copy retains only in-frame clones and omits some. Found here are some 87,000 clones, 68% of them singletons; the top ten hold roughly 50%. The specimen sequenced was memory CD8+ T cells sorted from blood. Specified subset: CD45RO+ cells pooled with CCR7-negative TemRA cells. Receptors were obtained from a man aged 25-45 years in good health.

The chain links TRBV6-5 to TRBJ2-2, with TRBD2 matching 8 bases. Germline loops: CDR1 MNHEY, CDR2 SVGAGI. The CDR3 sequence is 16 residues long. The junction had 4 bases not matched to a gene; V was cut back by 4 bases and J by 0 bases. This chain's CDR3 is CASSFLAGTNTGELFF. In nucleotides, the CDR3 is TGTGCCAGCAGTTTTTTAGCGGGAACGAACACCGGGGAGCTGTTTTTT.

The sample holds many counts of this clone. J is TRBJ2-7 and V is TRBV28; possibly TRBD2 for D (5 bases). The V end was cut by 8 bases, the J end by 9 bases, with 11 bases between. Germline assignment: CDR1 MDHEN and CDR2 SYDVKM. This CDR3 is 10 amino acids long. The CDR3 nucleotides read TGTGCCAGCGCCGGGGTGGGGCAGTACTTC. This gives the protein CASAGVGQYF.

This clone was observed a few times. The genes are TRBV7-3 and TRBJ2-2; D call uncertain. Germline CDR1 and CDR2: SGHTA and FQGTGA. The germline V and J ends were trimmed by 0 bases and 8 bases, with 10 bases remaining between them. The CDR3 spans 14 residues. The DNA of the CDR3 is TGTGCCAGCAGCTTAACAGGAGTGATGGGGGAGCTGTTTTTT. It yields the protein CASSLTGVMGELFF. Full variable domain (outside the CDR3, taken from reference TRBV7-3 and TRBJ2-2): GAGVSQTPSNKVTEKGKYVELRCDPISGHTALYWYRQSLGQGPEFLIYFQGTGAADDSGLPNDRFFAVRPEGSVSTLKIQRTERGDSAVYLCASSLTGVMGELFFGEGSRLTVL.

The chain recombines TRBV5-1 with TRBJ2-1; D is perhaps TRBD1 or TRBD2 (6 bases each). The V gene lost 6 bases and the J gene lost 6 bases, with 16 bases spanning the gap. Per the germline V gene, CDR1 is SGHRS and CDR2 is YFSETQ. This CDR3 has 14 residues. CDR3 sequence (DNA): TGCGCCAGCACTTGGCAGGGGAGGAGCAATGAGCAGTTCTTC. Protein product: CASTWQGRSNEQFF.

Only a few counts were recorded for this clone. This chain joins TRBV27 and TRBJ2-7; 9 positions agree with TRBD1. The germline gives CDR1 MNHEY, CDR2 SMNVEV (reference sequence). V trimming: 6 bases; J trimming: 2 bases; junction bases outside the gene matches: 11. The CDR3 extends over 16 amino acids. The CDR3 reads CASRLPGQGDAYEQYF. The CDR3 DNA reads TGTGCCAGCAGATTACCGGGACAGGGAGACGCCTACGAGCAGTACTTC.

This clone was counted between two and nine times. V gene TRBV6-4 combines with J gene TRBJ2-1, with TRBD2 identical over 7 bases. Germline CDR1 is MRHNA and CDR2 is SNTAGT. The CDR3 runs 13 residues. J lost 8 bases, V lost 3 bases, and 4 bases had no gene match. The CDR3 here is CASSESGRDEQFF. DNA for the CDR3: TGTGCCAGCAGTGAGTCAGGGAGGGATGAGCAGTTCTTC.

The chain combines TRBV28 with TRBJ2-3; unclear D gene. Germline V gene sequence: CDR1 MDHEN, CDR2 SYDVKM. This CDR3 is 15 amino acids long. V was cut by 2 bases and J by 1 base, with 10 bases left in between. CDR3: CASSLDPARTDTQYF. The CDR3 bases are TGTGCCAGCAGTTTAGACCCCGCGCGCACAGATACGCAGTATTTT.

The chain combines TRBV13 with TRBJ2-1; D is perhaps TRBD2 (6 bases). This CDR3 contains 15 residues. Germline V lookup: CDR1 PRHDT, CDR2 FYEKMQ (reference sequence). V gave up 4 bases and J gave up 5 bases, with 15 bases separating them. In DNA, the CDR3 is TGTGCCAGCAGCTCCTTAGGGGAGGCGAACAATGAGCAGTTCTTC. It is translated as CASSSLGEANNEQFF.

CDR3: CASSLYRAFGQNIQYF. The CDR3 nucleotides are TGTGCCAGCAGCCTCTACAGGGCTTTTGGCCAAAACATTCAGTACTTC. The gene calls are TRBV11-3 and TRBJ2-4, with D perhaps TRBD1 (6 bases). The germline gives CDR1 SGHNT, CDR2 YENEEA. Deletions cut 5 bases from V and 5 bases from J, with 19 bases between. This CDR3 spans 16 amino acids.

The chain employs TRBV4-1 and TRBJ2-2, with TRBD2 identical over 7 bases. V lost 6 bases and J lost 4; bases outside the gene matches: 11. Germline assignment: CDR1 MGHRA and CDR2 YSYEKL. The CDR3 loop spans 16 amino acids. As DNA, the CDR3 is TGCGCCAGCAGATACATAAGCCTAGCGGTCACCGGGGAGCTGTTTTTT. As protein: CASRYISLAVTGELFF.

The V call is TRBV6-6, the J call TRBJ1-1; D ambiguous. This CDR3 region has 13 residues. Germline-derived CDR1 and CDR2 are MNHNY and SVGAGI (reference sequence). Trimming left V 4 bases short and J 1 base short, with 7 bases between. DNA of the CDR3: TGTGCCAGCAGTTTTCAGTGGAACACTGAAGCTTTCTTT. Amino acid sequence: CASSFQWNTEAFF.

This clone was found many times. CDR3: CASSVQSGGYNEQFF. As DNA, the CDR3 is TGTGCCAGCAGCGTACAATCAGGAGGTTACAATGAGCAGTTCTTC. The V call is TRBV9, the J call TRBJ2-1; D may be TRBD2 (5 bases). V lost 1 base to trimming and J lost 4 bases, with 12 bases between them. This CDR3 has 15 residues. The germline CDR1 and CDR2 sequences are SGDLS and YYNGEE.

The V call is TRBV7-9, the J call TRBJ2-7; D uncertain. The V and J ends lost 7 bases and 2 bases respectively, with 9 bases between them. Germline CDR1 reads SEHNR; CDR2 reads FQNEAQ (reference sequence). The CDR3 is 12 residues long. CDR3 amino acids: CASNSGTYEQYF. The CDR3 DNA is TGTGCCAGCAACTCTGGGACCTACGAGCAGTACTTC. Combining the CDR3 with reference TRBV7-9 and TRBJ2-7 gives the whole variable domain DTGVSQNPRHKITKRGQNVTFRCDPISEHNRLYWYRQTLGQGPEFLTYFQNEAQLEKSRLLSDRFSAERPKGSFSTLEIQRTEQGDSAMYLCASNSGTYEQYFGPGTRLTVT.

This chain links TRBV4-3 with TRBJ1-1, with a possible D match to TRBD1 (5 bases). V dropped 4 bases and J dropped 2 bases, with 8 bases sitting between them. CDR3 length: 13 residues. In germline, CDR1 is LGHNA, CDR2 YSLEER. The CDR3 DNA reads TGCGCCAGCAGCCGAGACAGAAACACTGAAGCTTTCTTT. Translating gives CASSRDRNTEAFF.

The CDR3 loop is CASSRGDLRSYEQYF. CDR3 sequence (DNA): TGCGCCAGCAGCCGAGGGGATTTGAGATCCTACGAGCAGTACTTC. V is TRBV5-1 and J is TRBJ2-7, with D possibly being TRBD1 or TRBD2 (5 bases each). Trimming took 4 bases from V and 1 from J, leaving 15 bases between them. CDR1 is SGHRS and CDR2 is YFSETQ in the germline V gene. The CDR3 is made up of 15 amino acids.